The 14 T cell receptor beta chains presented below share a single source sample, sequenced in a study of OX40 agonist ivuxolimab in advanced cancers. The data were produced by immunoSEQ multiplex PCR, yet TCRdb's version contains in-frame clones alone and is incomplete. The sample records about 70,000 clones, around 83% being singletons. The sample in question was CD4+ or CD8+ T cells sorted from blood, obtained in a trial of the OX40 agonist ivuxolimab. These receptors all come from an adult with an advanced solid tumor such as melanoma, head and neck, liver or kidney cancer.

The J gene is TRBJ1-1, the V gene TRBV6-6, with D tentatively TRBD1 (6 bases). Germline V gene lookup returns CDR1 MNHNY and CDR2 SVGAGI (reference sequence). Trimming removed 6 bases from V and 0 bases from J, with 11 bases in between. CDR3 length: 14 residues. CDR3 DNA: TGTGCCAGCAGGGAAGGACAGATGAACACTGAAGCTTTCTTT. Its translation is CASREGQMNTEAFF.

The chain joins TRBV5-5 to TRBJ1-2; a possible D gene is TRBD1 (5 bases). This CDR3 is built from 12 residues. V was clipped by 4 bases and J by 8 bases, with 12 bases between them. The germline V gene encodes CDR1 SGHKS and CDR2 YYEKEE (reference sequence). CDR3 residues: CASSPGGSGYTF. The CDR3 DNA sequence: TGTGCCAGCAGCCCGGGGGGGAGCGGCTACACCTTC.

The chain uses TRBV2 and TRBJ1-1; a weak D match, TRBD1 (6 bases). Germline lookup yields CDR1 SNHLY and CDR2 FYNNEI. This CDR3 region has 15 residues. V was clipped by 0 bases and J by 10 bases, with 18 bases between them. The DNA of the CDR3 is TGTGCCAGCAGTGAAGCTAAGGGACACCGACCGGGAGCTTTCTTT. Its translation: CASSEAKGHRPGAFF. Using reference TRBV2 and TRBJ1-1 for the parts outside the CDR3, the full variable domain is EPEVTQTPSHQVTQMGQEVILRCVPISNHLYFYWYRQILGQKVEFLVSFYNNEISEKSEIFDDQFSVERPDGSNFTLKIRSTKLEDSAMYFCASSEAKGHRPGAFFGQGTRLTVV.

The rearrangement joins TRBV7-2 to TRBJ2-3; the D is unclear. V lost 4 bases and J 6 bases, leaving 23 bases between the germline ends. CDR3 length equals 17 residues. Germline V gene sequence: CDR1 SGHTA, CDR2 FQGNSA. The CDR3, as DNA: TGTGCCAGCAGCTCAGACGGGCCACCCCTTTACACCGATACGCAGTATTTT. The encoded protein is CASSSDGPPLYTDTQYF.

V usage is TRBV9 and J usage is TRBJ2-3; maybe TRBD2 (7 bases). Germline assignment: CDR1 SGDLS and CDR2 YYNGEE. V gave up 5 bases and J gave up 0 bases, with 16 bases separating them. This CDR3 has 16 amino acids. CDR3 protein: CASSRGAVASTDTQYF. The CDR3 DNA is TGTGCCAGCAGTCGGGGGGCCGTAGCTAGCACAGATACGCAGTATTTT.

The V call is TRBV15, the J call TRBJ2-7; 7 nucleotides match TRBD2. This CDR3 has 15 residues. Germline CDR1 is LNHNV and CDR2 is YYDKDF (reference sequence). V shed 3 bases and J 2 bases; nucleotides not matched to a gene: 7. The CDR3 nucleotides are TGTGCCACCAGCAGTGGGATGGGGGGGGCCTACGAGCAGTACTTC. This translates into CATSSGMGGAYEQYF.

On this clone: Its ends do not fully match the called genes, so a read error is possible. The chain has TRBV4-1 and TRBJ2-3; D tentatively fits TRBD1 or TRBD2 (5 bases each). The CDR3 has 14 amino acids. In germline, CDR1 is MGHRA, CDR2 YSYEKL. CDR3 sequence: CASSQPEGLDTRYF. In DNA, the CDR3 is TGCGCCAGCAGCCAACCCGAGGGGTTAGATACGCGGTATTTT.

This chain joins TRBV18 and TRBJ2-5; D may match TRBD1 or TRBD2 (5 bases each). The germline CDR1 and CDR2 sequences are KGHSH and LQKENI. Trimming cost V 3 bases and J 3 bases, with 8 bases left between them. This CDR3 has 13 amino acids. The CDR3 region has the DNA TGTGCCAGCTCACCGGGACGGGAAGAGACCCAGTACTTC. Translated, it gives CASSPGREETQYF. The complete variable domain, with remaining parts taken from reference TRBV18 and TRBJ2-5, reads NAGVMQNPRHLVRRRGQEARLRCSPMKGHSHVYWYRQLPEEGLKFMVYLQKENIIDESGMPKERFSAEFPKEGPSILRIQQVVRGDSAAYFCASSPGREETQYFGPGTRLLVL.

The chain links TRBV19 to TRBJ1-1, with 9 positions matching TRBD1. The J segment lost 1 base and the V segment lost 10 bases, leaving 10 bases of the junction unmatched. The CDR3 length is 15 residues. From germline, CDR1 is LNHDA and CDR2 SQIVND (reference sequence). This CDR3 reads CATVTGGGRNTEAFF. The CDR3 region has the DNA TGTGCCACCGTCACAGGGGGCGGGAGGAACACTGAAGCTTTCTTT.

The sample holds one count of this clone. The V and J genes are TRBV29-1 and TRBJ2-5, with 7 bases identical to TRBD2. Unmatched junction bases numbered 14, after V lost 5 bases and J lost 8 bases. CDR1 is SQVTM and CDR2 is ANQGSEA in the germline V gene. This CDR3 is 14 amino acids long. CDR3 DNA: TGCAGCGTTCAGGCGGCTAGCGGTAGGGGAACCCAGTACTTC. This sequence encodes CSVQAASGRGTQYF.

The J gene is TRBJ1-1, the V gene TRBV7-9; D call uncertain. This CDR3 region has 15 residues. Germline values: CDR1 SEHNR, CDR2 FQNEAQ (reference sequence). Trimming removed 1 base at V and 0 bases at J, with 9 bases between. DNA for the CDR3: TGTGCCAGCAGCTTAGTGGTGGACCTGAACACTGAAGCTTTCTTT. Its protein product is CASSLVVDLNTEAFF.

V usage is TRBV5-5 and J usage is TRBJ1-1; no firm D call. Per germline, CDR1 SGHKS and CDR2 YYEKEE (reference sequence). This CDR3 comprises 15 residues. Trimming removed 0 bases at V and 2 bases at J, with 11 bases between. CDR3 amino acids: CASSLAPGKNTEAFF. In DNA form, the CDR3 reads TGTGCCAGCAGCTTGGCCCCGGGGAAAAACACTGAAGCTTTCTTT.

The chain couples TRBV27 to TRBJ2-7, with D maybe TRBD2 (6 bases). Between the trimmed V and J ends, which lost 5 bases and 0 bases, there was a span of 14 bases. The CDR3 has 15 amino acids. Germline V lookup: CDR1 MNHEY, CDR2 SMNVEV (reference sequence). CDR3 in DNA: TGTGCCAGCAGTGGATATGCGGGGAGCTCCTACGAGCAGTACTTC. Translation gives CASSGYAGSSYEQYF.

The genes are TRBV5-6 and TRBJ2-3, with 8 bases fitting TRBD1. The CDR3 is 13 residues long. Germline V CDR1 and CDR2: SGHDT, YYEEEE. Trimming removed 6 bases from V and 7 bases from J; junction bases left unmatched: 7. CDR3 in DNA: TGTGCCAGCAACGCGTGGGACAGGTATACGCAGTATTTT. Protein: CASNAWDRYTQYF. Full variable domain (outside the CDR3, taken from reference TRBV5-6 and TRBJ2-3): DAGVTQSPTHLIKTRGQQVTLRCSPKSGHDTVSWYQQALGQGPQFIFQYYEEEERQRGNFPDRFSGHQFPNYSSELNVNALLLGDSALYLCASNAWDRYTQYFGPGTRLTVL.